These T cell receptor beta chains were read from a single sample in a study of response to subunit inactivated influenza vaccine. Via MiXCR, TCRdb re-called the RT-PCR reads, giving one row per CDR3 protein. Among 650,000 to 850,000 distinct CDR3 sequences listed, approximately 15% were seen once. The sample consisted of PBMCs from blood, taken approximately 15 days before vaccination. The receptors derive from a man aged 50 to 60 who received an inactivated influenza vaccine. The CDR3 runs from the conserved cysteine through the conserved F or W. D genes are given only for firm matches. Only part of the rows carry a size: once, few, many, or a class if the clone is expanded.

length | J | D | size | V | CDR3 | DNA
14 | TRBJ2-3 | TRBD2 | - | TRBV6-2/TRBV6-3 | CASSPMGSGATQYF | TGTGCCAGCAGTCCCATGGGTAGCGGGGCTACGCAGTATTTT
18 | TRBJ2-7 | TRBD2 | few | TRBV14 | CASSFFPGLSSHPYEQYF | TGTGCCAGCAGCTTCTTTCCGGGACTATCAAGCCACCCCTACGAGCAGTACTTC
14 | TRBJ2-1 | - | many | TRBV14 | CASSQDPDYNEQFF | TGTGCCAGCAGCCAAGACCCTGACTACAATGAGCAGTTCTTC
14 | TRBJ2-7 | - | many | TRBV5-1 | CASSPWDTTGEQYF | TGCGCCAGCAGCCCCTGGGACACGACGGGCGAGCAGTACTTC
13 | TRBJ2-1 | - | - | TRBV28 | CASDPGSYNEQFF | TGTGCCAGCGACCCAGGATCCTACAATGAGCAGTTCTTC
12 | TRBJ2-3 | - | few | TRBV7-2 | CASSPPAYTQYF | TGTGCCAGCAGCCCCCCCGCCTATACGCAGTATTTT
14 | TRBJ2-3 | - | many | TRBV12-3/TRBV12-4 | CASSLGPGTDTQYF | TGTGCCAGCAGTTTAGGGCCAGGGACAGATACGCAGTATTTT
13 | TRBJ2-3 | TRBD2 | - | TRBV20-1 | CSASFAGGPTQYF | TGCAGTGCTAGTTTTGCGGGGGGGCCTACGCAGTATTTT
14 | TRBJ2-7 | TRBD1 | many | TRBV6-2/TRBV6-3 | CASSDGQGSYEQYF | TGTGCCAGCAGTGACGGACAGGGGAGCTACGAGCAGTACTTC
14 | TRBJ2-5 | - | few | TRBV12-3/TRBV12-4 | CASSFLDSQETQYF | TGTGCCAGCAGTTTCTTGGACAGTCAAGAGACCCAGTACTTC
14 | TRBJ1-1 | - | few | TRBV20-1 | CSARGTGSHTEAFF | TGCAGTGCTAGGGGGACGGGGAGCCACACTGAAGCTTTCTTT
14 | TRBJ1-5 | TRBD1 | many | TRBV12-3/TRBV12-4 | CASRRQGVGEPQHF | TGTGCCAGCAGGCGACAGGGGGTCGGGGAGCCCCAGCATTTT
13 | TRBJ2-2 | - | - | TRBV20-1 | CSARETLSGELFF | TGCAGTGCTAGGGAAACCTTGTCCGGGGAGCTGTTTTTT
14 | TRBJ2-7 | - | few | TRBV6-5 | CASSYNSRSYEQYF | TGTGCCAGCAGTTACAATAGCCGGTCCTACGAGCAGTACTTC
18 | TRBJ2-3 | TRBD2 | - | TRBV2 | CASCLTPLLAGGSHTQYF | TGTGCCAGCTGTCTAACACCCCTACTAGCGGGAGGATCGCATACGCAGTATTTT
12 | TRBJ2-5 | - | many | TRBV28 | CASSGNGETQYF | TGTGCCAGCAGCGGGAACGGGGAGACCCAGTACTTC
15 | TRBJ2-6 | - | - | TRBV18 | CASSPPSRRANVLTF | TGTGCCAGCTCACCTCCCTCAAGGAGGGCCAACGTCCTGACTTTC
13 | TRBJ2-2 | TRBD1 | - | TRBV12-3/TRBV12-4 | CASSYRGPGELFF | TGTGCCAGCAGTTACAGGGGGCCCGGGGAGCTGTTTTTT
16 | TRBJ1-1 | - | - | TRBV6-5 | CASSYSNGGSNTEAFF | TGTGCCAGCAGTTACTCGAATGGAGGGTCGAACACTGAAGCTTTCTTT
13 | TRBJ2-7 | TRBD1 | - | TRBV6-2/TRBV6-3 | CASNPGTVDEQYF | TGTGCCAGCAACCCCGGGACAGTCGACGAGCAGTACTTC
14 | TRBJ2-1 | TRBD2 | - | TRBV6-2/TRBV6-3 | CASISSGSNNEQFF | TGTGCCAGCATTTCTAGCGGGAGTAACAATGAGCAGTTCTTC
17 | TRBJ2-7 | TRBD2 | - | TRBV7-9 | CASSLAGSSGRTNEQYF | TGTGCCAGCAGCTTAGCGGGTTCAAGCGGGAGGACCAACGAGCAGTACTTC
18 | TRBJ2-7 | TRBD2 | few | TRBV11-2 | CASSLGGAGGQSYYEQYF | TGTGCCAGCAGCTTAGGAGGAGCGGGGGGACAGAGCTACTACGAGCAGTACTTC
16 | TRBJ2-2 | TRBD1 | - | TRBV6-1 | CASSQPGQGAEGELFF | TGTGCCAGCAGCCAACCGGGACAGGGGGCAGAAGGGGAGCTGTTTTTT
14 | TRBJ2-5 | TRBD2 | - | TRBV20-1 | CSAPIAGRAETQYF | TGCAGTGCCCCAATAGCGGGGCGTGCAGAGACCCAGTACTTC
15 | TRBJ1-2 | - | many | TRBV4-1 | CASSQVYPGTYGYTF | TGCGCCAGCAGCCAAGTTTATCCGGGAACCTATGGCTACACCTTC
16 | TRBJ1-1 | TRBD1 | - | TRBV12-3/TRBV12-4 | CASSFDRGLMNTEAFF | TGTGCCAGCAGTTTCGACAGGGGGTTAATGAACACTGAAGCTTTCTTT
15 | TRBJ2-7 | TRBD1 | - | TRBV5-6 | CASSLEGQGVYEQYF | TGTGCCAGCAGCTTGGAGGGACAGGGTGTTTACGAGCAGTACTTC
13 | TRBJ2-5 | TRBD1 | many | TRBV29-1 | CSVGTGGIETQYF | TGCAGCGTTGGGACAGGGGGCATAGAGACCCAGTACTTC
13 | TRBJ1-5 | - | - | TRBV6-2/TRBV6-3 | CASSSPGDRPQHF | TGTGCCAGCAGCTCCCCTGGGGATCGTCCCCAGCATTTT
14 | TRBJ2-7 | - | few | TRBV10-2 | CASSVATDPYEQYF | TGCGCCAGCAGTGTCGCGACAGACCCCTACGAGCAGTACTTC
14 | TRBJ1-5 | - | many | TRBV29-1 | CSVAPGGQNQPQHF | TGCAGCGTTGCCCCCGGGGGTCAAAATCAGCCCCAGCATTTT